This TCR beta chain comes out of a study of T cell clones after liver transplantation (dated by TCRdb to about 2019). About the study as a whole: ITN030ST, the source of the samples, was a randomized trial that attempted immunosuppression withdrawal within 2 years of liver transplantation. Tolerance meant complete immunosuppression withdrawal for at least one year without liver enzymes rising beyond twice the upper limit of normal. The subjects received no induction therapy and were kept on standard immunosuppression until randomization at 12-24 months post-transplant. A cohort of 8 liver transplant recipients was studied, of whom 3 were classified as tolerant and 5 as non-tolerant. Donor-reactive T cell clones were identified using TCRbeta sequencing after a pre-transplant mixed lymphocyte reaction and were then followed in post-transplant blood. Blood samples were collected pre-transplant, then pre-randomization ahead of withdrawal, and finally post-randomization once withdrawal had either been completed or failed. Third party-reactive TCRbeta sequences were also identified from pre-transplant MLRs to serve as an antigen-independent comparator for donor-reactive sequences. Of the eight recipients, a few were HCV-positive, while the remaining recipients had been transplanted for non-autoimmune, non-viral indications. General study outcomes and caveats: Conclusions were preliminary, limited by small, heterogeneous patient numbers and non-standardized post-transplant time points. In a couple of subjects, low numbers of available donor cells limited the measurable donor-reactive repertoire. Without allograft tissue specimens, donor-reactive T cells may have migrated into the graft rather than being deleted. After accounting for repertoire turnover, donor-reactive detection was significantly reduced in 7 of 8 subjects for CD4 and 8 of 8 for CD8. Donor-reactive sequences decreased more than third party-reactive sequences, which suggests partial antigen-specific deletion that was not related to withdrawal success. A significant post-transplant decrease in circulating donor-reactive CD4 TCRbeta sequences was observed in 5 of 8 subjects, irrespective of tolerance or HCV status.

A note on this clone: Its cognate antigen has yet to be identified. Base qualities were left out, and no much larger clone turns up one base away.

The CDR3 numbers 14 residues from cysteine through phenylalanine. Only the CDR3 DNA stays, 42 bases, in frame from base 1. Germline trimming: 4 bases from V, 1 base from J; junction bases outside gene matches: 1. CDR1 and CDR2, per the germline V gene (reference sequence), are SGHNT and YYREEE. Frozen genomic DNA underwent high-throughput TCRbeta CDR3 sequencing by immunoSEQ, including PCR amplification, mapping, bias correction and internal controls. Turning to the authors' computational methods: Productive rearrangements were retained, and unique TCRbeta sequences were defined by the CDR3 nucleotide sequence together with the V and J gene. A sequence counted as donor-reactive only if the sequence showed at least 5-fold expansion in CFSE-low cells compared with unstimulated pre-transplant cells and had a frequency of at least 0.01%. Minimum frequency thresholds were set for each subject based on the unstimulated sample with the lowest template count, ensuring at least 90% detection power. Repertoire turnover was measured by Jensen-Shannon divergence between the top 1000 TCRbeta sequences post- and pre-transplant. Changes in detection of donor-reactive sequences were assessed with two-sided Fisher's exact tests. TCRdb re-hosts the immuneACCESS table, in-frame sequences only. Its copies lack some clones; in the studies checked, an unresolved V gene accounts for under half of them, and the cause for the rest is not known. The DNA was the basis for D and trimming; V, J and clone size are from that table. A total of more than 95,000 clones appear in this sample, about nine tenths of them only once. The ten largest clones add up to 0.8% to 0.9% of the sample.

Unstimulated PBMCs, after thawing, were stained for CD3, CD4 and CD8 and then FACS-sorted into CD3+CD4+ and CD3+CD8+ populations. Each of the 8 studied subjects was randomized to immunosuppression withdrawal. The Qiagen DNeasy Blood and Tissue Kit was used for isolation of genomic DNA. The V and J genes are TRBV5-4 and TRBJ1-1; 10 bases in the junction line up with TRBD1. This receptor was identified in a human patient who received a liver transplant. After a transplant, some T cells may be of graft donor origin. The sample in question was CD4+ T cells from blood, obtained 12 months after liver transplant. The DNA sequence is given as TGTGCCAGCAGCCGGGACAGGGGGAACACTGAAGCTTTCTTT. It codes for CASSRDRGNTEAFF.